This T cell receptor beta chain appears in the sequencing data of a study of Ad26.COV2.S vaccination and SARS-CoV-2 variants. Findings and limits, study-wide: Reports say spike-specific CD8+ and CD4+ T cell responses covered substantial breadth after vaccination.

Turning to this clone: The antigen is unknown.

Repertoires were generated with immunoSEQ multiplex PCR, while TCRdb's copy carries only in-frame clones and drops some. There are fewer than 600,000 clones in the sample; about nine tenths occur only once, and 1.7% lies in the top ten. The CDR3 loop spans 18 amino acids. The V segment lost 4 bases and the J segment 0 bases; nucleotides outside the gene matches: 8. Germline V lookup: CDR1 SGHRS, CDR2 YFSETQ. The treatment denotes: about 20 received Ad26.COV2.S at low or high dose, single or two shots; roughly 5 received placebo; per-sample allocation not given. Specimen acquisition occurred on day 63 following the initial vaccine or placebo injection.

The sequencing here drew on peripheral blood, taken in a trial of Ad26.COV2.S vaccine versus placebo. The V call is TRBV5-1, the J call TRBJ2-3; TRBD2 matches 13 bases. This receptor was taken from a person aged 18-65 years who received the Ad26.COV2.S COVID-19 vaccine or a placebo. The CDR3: CASSPGLAGVTSTDTQYF. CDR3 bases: TGCGCCAGCAGCCCCGGACTAGCGGGAGTGACTAGCACAGATACGCAGTATTTT.